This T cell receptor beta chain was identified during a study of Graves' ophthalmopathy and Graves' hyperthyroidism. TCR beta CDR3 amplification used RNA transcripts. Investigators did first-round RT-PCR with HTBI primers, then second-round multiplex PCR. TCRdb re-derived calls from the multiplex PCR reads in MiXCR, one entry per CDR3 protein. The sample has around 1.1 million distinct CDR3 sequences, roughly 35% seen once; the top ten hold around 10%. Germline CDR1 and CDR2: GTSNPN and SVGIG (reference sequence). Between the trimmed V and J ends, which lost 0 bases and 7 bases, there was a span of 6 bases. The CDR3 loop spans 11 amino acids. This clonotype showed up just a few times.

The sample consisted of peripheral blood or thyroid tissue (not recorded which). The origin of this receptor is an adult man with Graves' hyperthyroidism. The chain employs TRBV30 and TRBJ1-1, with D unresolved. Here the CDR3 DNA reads TGTGCCTGGAGTGTCGTCAGTGAAGCTTTCTTT. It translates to CAWSVVSEAFF.